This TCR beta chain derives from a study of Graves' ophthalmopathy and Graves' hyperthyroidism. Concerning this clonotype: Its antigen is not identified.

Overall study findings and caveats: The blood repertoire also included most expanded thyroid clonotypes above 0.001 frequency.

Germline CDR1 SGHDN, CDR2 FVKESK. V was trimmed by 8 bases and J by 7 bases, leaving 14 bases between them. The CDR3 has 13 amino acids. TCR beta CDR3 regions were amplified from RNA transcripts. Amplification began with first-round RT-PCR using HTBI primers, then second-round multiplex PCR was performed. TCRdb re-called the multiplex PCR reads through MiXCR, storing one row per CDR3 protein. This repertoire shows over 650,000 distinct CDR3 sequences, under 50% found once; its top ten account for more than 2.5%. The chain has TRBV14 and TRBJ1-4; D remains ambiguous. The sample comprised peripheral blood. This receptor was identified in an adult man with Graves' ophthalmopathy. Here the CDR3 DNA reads TGTGCCAGCTCACCAGGAGCTCTTGAAAAACTGTTTTTT. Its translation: CASSPGALEKLFF.